Listed here is a single T cell receptor beta chain. This clone was seen a single time. The antigen it recognizes is unknown. No clone much larger than this one lies a single base away; base qualities are absent. Donors were healthy HIV-negative adults with no recently reported acute infections or vaccinations. Every donor was a Caucasian adult living in Nashville, Tennessee, USA. CD4+ T cells were enriched through magnetic negative selection, after which naive cells were positively selected on CD45RA and the remaining negative fraction served as the memory subset. After blood collection by leukapheresis, PBMCs were isolated using Ficoll-Histopaque density gradient centrifugation and then cryopreserved in the vapor phase of liquid nitrogen. Analytical flow cytometry was used to check the purity and quantity of each magnetically sorted T cell population. Genomic DNA was isolated from every sorted fraction and measured by UV absorbance on a Nanodrop 2000c.

Using the deep immunoSEQ assay, TCR CDR3 regions were amplified from genomic DNA by multiplex PCR. Extracted genomic DNA from each cell subset was spread evenly across all wells of several immunoSEQ 96-well plates, with each plate serving as a replicate. For sorted subsets, approximately 210 ng of genomic DNA, equivalent to around 30,000 T cell genomes, went into each replicate PCR. The purified libraries were quantified using a Qubit 3.0 fluorometer, sized with a Bioanalyzer 2100, and then quantified again using the KAPA Library Quantification kit. Each immunoSEQ 96-well plate was sequenced on its own single-read 150-cycle Illumina NextSeq 550 flow cell. In the authors' own workflow: Because the immunoSEQ output held only junctional sequences and lacked quality scores, the filtering could not match the filtering applied to full-length reads. To assign V/J genes and CDR3, sequences were annotated against IMGT germline references using PyIR, a Python wrapper for IgBLAST v1.9. Reads with weak V/J assignments (E-value above 1e-6), missing CDR3, stop codons, out-of-frame junctions, or ambiguous translated residues were removed. V3J clonotypes were defined as sequences sharing the same inferred V gene, J gene, and CDR3 amino acid sequence. Percentage overlap between repertoires was calculated by dividing the number of shared unique clonotypes by the size of the smaller repertoire. Richness of each repertoire was evaluated using RTK rarefaction, the Chao1 estimator, and Recon v2.1 estimates of unobserved clonotypes. Generation probabilities for all TCRbeta clonotypes obtained by the gDNA method from a handful of donors were computed using OLGA. TCRdb retrieved this table from immuneACCESS and kept in-frame rearrangements only. Not all clones are present; in checked studies, unresolved V genes account for under half, and no reason is known for the remainder. From that table come the V and J calls and clone size; the DNA was used to work out D and trimming. This sample gives over a million clones in total; 95% to 99% of them show up just once. Of the sample, roughly 0.45% falls within the top ten clones.

These data come from a study of shared clonotypes between healthy human individuals (TCRdb year 2020). Looking at the study overall: Three men and two women, aged 18 to 49 years, made up the cohort. Per donor, leukapheresis produced somewhere between about 0.94 and 9.5 billion PBMCs. For each donor, three plates each were used for CD4 naive and CD4 memory, two plates were used for CD8 naive, and one plate was used for CD8 memory. To estimate repertoire size and how much clonotypes are shared between individuals, the study performed deep sequencing of blood TCR repertoires from a handful of healthy adults. To increase sequencing depth and limit assay-specific biases, TCR repertoire library preparation and sequencing were carried out by different laboratories using diverse techniques. Broad study findings and their caveats: Higher generation probabilities were observed for clonotypes shared by all four sorted-subset donors than for non-shared clonotypes. Naive subsets generally had larger estimated clonotype richness than memory subsets did. Even with the large sequencing depth, rarefaction of the sorted-subset datasets indicated that sequencing was incomplete. Sharing across a few donors was observed for about 5% of naive CD4, 3% to 3.5% of naive CD8, about 2.3% of memory CD4, and 0.4% of memory CD8 clonotypes. Because the study included a small number of donors, the genetic and exposure-history diversity represented was limited. Based on pairwise subsampling, the degree of clonotype sharing among donors was expected to be affected by sequencing depth. Sampling was restricted to blood, and TCR repertoires in tissues likely differ from the TCR repertoires found in blood.

CDR1 SGHRS and CDR2 YFSETQ are derived from the germline V gene. Trimming leaves V shorter by 3 bases and J shorter by 4 bases, with the junction holding 9 bases beyond the gene matches. Inclusive of the bounding cysteine and phenylalanine, the CDR3 is 15 residues long. Only the CDR3 portion is preserved as DNA: 45 bases, with reading frame beginning at the first base. The TCR sequence derives from a young man in good health. Sequencing was performed on naive CD4+ T cells sorted from blood. The meaning of the sample's cell subset or site label: CD45RA+ positively selected. The rearrangement combines TRBV5-1 with TRBJ1-2; TRBD1 aligns with 7 central bases. In nucleotides, the sequence is TGCGCCAGCAGCTCCGAACTGGGACAGAGCTATGGCTACACCTTC. The translation is CASSSELGQSYGYTF.